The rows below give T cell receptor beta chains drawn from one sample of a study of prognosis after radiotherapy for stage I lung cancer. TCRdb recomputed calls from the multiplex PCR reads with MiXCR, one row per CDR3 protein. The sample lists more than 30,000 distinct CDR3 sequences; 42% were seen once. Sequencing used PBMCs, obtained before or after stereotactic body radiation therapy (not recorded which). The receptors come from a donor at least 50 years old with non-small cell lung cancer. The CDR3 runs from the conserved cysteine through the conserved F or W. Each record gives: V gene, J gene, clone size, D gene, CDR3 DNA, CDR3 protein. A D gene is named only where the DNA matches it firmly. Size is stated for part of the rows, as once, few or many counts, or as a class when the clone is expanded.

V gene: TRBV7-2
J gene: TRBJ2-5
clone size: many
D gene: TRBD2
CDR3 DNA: TGTGCCAGCAGCTTAGGGGGGACTAGCGGGAGTGGGCAAGAGACCCAGTACTTC
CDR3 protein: CASSLGGTSGSGQETQYF

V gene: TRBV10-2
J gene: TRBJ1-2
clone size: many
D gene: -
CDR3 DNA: TGCGCCAGCAAGGTCCCGGGGCATGGTGGCTACACCTTC
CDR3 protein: CASKVPGHGGYTF

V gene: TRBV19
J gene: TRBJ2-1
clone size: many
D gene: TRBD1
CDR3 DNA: TGTGCCAGTAGTATACGACAGGGTGGAGAGCAGTTCTTC
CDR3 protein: CASSIRQGGEQFF

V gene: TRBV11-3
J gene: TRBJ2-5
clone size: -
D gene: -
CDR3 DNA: TGTGCCAGCAGCCCGTTCGCGGAGCACCAAGAGACCCAGTACTTC
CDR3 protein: CASSPFAEHQETQYF

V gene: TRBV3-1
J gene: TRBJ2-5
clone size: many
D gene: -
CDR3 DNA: TGTGCCAGCAGCCGGGCCGAGACCCAGTACTTC
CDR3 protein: CASSRAETQYF

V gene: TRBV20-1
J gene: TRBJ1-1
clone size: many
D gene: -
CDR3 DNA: TGCAGTGCTAGTAACAACGCCAAGGGAGGGAACACTGAAGCTTTCTTT
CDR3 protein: CSASNNAKGGNTEAFF

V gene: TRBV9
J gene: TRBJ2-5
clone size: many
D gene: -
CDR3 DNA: TGTGCCAGCAGCGCATCGAGCCAAGAGACCCAGTACTTC
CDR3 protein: CASSASSQETQYF

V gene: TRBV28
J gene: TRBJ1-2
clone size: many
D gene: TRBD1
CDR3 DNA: TGTGCCAGCAGTCTTGGACAGGACTACTATGGCTACACCTTC
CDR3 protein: CASSLGQDYYGYTF

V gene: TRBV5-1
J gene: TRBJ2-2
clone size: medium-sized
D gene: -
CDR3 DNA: TGCGCCAGCAGCTTGGAGGTAGGGCCCAACACCGGGGAGCTGTTTTTT
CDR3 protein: CASSLEVGPNTGELFF

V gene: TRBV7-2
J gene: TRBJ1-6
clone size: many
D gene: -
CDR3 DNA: TGTGCCAGCAGCTTAAGCAATGGAAACTCACCCCTCCACTTT
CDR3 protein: CASSLSNGNSPLHF

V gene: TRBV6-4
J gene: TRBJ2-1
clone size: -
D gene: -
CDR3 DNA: TGTGCCAGCAGTGATCCCCCCTCCTACAATGAGCAGTTCTTC
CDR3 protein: CASSDPPSYNEQFF

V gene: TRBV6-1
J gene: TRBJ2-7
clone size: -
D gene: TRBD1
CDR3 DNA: TGTGCCAGCATCCAGGGACAGGGAGAGAAAGGATGTTACTACGAGCAGTACTTC
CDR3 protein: CASIQGQGEKGCYYEQYF

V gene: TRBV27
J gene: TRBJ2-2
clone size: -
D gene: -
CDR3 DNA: TGTGCCAGCCGCTCCATTAGCGGTAACACCGTGGAGCTGTTTTTT
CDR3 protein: CASRSISGNTVELFF

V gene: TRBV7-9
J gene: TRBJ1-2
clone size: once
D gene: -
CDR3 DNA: TGTGCCATCAGCTTAGGATGGCATCCTCGTAACTATGGCTACACCTTC
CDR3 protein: CAISLGWHPRNYGYTF

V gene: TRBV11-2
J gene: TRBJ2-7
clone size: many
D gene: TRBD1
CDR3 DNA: TGTGCCAGCAGACCTACAGGGGACGAGCAGTACTTC
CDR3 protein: CASRPTGDEQYF

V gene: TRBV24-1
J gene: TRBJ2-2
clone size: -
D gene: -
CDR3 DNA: TGTGCCACCAGTGGGGGGGACAAAGGTGCGACCGGGGAGCTGTTTTTT
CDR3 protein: CATSGGDKGATGELFF

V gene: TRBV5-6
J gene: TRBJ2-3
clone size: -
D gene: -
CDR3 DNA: TGTGTCAGCAGCCCCCCACCTAGCACAGATACGCAGTATTTT
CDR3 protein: CVSSPPPSTDTQYF

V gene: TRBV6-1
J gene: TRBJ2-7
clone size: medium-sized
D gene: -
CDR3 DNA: TGTGCCAGCAGTGCCTCCGGGACAATCTACGAGCAGTACTTC
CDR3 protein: CASSASGTIYEQYF

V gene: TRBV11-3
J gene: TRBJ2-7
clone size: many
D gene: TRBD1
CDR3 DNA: TGTGCCAGCAGCCCAAGGGGGGGACAGGGGAGGGCCTACGAGCAGTACTTC
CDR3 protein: CASSPRGGQGRAYEQYF

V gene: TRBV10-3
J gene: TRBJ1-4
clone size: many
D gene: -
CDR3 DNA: TGTGCCATCAGTGACCCCCCAACTAATGAAAAACTGTTTTTT
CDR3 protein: CAISDPPTNEKLFF

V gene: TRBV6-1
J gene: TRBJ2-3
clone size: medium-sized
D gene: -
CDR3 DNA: TGTGCCAGCAGCGCAGATGATACACGAAGCACAGATACGCAGTATTTT
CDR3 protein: CASSADDTRSTDTQYF

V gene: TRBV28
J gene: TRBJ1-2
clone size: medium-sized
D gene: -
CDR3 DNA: TGTGCCAGCAGTGCCCGTCTTGGGGAAAGGGGCGGCTACACCTTC
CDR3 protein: CASSARLGERGGYTF

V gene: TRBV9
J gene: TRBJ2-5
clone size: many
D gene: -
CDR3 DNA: TGTGCCAGCAGCGTATTGCCAGATCAAGAGACCCAGTACTTC
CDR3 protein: CASSVLPDQETQYF

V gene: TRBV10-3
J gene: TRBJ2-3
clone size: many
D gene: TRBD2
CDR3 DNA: TGTGCCATCAGTGTTTCTAGCGGGACGCCAGATACGCAGTATTTT
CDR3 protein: CAISVSSGTPDTQYF

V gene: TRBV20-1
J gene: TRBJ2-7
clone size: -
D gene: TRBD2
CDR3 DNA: TGCAGTGCTAGAGGGGGAGGGACTAGCGGTAACGAGCAGTACTTC
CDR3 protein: CSARGGGTSGNEQYF

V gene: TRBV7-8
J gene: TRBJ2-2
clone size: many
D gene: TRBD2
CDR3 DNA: TGTGCCAGCAGACCCGGTAGCGGGGGCAACACCGGGGAGCTGTTTTTT
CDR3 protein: CASRPGSGGNTGELFF

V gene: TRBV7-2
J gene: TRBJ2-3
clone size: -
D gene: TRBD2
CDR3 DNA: TGTGCCAGCAGCCCAGGACTAGCGGGGTACACAGATACGCAGTATTTT
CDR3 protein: CASSPGLAGYTDTQYF

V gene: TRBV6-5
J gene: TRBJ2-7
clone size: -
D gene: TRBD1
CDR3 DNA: TGTGCCATTACAGACAGGGCTGACTACCAGCAGTACTTC
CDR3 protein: CAITDRADYQQYF

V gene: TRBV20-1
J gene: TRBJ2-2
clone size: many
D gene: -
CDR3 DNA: TGCAGTGTCCCCGGTGGTATGGAATCCACCGGGGAGCTGTTTTTT
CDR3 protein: CSVPGGMESTGELFF

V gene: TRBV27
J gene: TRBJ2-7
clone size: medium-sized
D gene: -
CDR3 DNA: TGTGCCAGCAGTTTCTGGGGGGAGCAGTACTTC
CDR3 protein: CASSFWGEQYF

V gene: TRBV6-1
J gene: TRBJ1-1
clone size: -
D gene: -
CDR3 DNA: TGTGCCACCCATCAGCCGATGAACACTGAAGCTTTCTTT
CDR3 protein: CATHQPMNTEAFF

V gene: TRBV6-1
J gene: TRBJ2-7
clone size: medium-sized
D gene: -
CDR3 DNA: TGTGCCAGCAGTGAAGTTGCCTACGAGCAGTACTTC
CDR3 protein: CASSEVAYEQYF

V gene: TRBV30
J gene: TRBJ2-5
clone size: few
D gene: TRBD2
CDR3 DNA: TGTGCCTGGAGTAGCGGGGGGGAAGAGACCCAGTACTTC
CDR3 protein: CAWSSGGEETQYF

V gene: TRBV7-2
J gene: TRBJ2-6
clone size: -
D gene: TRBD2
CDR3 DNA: TGTGCCAGCAGCTCTAGCGGGACTGGGGCCAACGTCCTGACTTTC
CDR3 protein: CASSSSGTGANVLTF

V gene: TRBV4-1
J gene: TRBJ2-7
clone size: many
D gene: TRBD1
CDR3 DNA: TGCGCCAGCAGCCAAGAGGAAGGGACAGGGTTTACCTACGAGCAGTACTTC
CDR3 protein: CASSQEEGTGFTYEQYF

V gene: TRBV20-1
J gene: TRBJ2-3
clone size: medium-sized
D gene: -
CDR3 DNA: TGCAGTGCTAGGAACATGGATACGCAGTATTTT
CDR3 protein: CSARNMDTQYF

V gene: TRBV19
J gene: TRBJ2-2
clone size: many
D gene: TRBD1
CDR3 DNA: TGTGCCAGTAGTATAGCCCCCGCCACCGGGACAGGGGGCACCGGGGAGCTGTTTTTT
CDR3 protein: CASSIAPATGTGGTGELFF

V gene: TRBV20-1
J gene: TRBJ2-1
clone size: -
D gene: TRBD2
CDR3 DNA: TGCAGTGCTCCGCTGCGGACTAGCGGAAACAATGAGCAGTTCTTC
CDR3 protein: CSAPLRTSGNNEQFF

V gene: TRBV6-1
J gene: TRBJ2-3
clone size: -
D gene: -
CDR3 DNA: TGTGCCAGCAGCCTCGGGGACACAGATACGCAGTATTTT
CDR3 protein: CASSLGDTDTQYF

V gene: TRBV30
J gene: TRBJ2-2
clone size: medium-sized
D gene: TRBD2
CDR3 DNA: TGTGCCTGGAGGAGGGAAGCGGGAGAGGTCGGGGAGCTGTTTTTT
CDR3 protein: CAWRREAGEVGELFF